This T cell receptor (beta chain) was sequenced during a study of CXCR3-negative and CXCR3-positive naive CD8 T cells (dated by TCRdb to the late 2010s). About the investigation overall: In total, some 140 million TRB reads were obtained, corresponding to roughly 1.5 +/- 0.3 million reads per library. Diversity and physicochemical repertoire analyses were performed on 11 donors pooled from two independent experiments. For the TRBV-TRBJ cluster analysis, the naive subsets came from about five donors, while the memory cells came from 3 donors.

Each CD8+ T cell subset was flow-sorted in triplicate, with some 300,000 cells per subset placed directly into RLT lysis buffer. Naive CD8+ T cells were defined stringently as CD45RO-CCR7+CD27+CD95- to exclude memory contaminants. Using standard density gradient centrifugation, peripheral blood mononuclear cells were isolated from buffy coats. Naive CXCR3-negative and CXCR3-positive CD8+ T cells were flow-sorted using a FACSAria III. An RNeasy Mini Kit was used to extract total RNA from the sorted cells. CDR1 and CDR2 are drawn from the germline V gene (reference sequence): DFQATT, SNEGSKA. The CDR3 spans 13 residues, from the cysteine through the phenylalanine. The coding DNA is unavailable. Data came from a NextSeq 550. The Human TCR Profiling Kit (MiLaboratory) was used to prepare UMI-labeled 5' RACE TRB cDNA libraries. cDNA synthesis used the entire amount of extracted RNA, and PCR amplification then used the entire amount of cDNA produced. Libraries were prepared in parallel with an identical number of PCR cycles. As for how the authors treated the data: About 53,000 +/- 9,400 unique UMI-labeled TRB cDNA molecules per library were extracted with MIGEC and MiXCR, with at least two reads per UMI required. On average, about 40,000 +/- 10,000 functional in-frame TRB CDR3 nucleotide clonotypes lacking stop codons were found per library. After downsampling to 5000 UMI-labeled TRB molecules per sample, diversity metrics such as normalized Shannon-Wiener and Chao1 were calculated in VDJtools. Clonotype-size-weighted physicochemical properties of the central five CDR3 residues (interaction energy, strength, volume and Kidera factor 4) were computed in VDJtools. After reprocessing by TCRdb, each CDR3 protein sequence is one entry, and no DNA is given. The V and J calls and clone size are TCRdb's, not the authors'. In this sample's table one finds 100,000 to 150,000 distinct CDR3 sequences. 0.45% to 0.6% of the sample is taken by the ten largest.

Notes on this clonotype: Its antigen is not yet known.

Broad study findings and their caveats: CXCR3 expression partially decreased after cryopreservation, so most assays used freshly isolated PBMCs. Surface CD5, linked to self-reactivity in mice, was comparable between naive subsets; TCR interaction strength was therefore also inferred from TRB CDR3 physicochemical properties. Both naive subsets had comparably high repertoire diversity, while memory CD8+ T cells had much lower repertoire diversity. Compared with CXCR3-negative naive cells, CXCR3-positive naive cells had TRB CDR3s with higher hydrophobicity (lower Kidera factor 4), lower energy, and higher strength and volume indices. Within the same donor, TRBV-TRBJ usage looked similar between naive CXCR3-negative and CXCR3-positive cells, but memory cells had distinct patterns.

Sequenced input: naive CXCR3- CD8+ T cells from blood. The cell subset or site label, as the study defines it: CD45RO-CCR7+CD27+CD95- naive CD8+ T cells lacking CXCR3 (TNR3-). This TCR was recovered from a human donor in good health. Some clones in this sample may be carry-over from other donors' samples. The sequence joins TRBV20-1 to TRBJ2-7. The CDR3 region has the sequence CSARGRSSYEQYF.